Below are 28 T cell receptor beta chains sequenced from a single sample in a study of early T cells in non-severe SARS-CoV-2 infection. TCRdb re-called the 5' RACE reads with MiXCR, one entry per CDR3 protein. In the table there are 30,000 or so distinct CDR3 sequences, 5.5% to 6% of which are singletons. The sequenced material came from whole blood. These receptor sequences come from an adult who was a healthcare worker with PCR-confirmed SARS-CoV-2 infection or an uninfected control (not recorded which).

This clonotype was seen at least ten times. V and J are TRBV24-1 and TRBJ2-3, with a possible D match to TRBD2 (6 bases). The germline V gene has CDR1 KGHDR and CDR2 SFDVKD. The CDR3 runs to 14 residues. Trimming left V 9 bases short and J 0 bases short, with 12 bases between. The CDR3 is CATGRAGSTDTQYF. The CDR3 DNA is TGTGCCACCGGCCGAGCGGGTAGCACAGATACGCAGTATTTT.

Within the sample, this clonotype is medium-sized. This rearrangement joins TRBV6-6 to TRBJ1-1; 7 nucleotides match TRBD1. The CDR3 sequence is 14 residues long. Germline CDR1 reads MNHNY; CDR2 reads SVGAGI (reference sequence). V trimming: 8 bases; J trimming: 5 bases; junction bases outside the gene matches: 11. The chain's CDR3 is CASERLTGHTEAFF. As DNA, the CDR3 is TGTGCCAGCGAAAGATTGACAGGGCATACTGAAGCTTTCTTT.

V and J are TRBV7-6 and TRBJ2-7, with TRBD2 identical over 11 bases. Germline lookup yields CDR1 SGHVS and CDR2 FNYEAQ. V was clipped by 4 bases and J by 1 base; unmatched bases: 6. The CDR3 loop spans 16 amino acids. CDR3 sequence (DNA): TGTGCCAGCAGCTCATCATTAGCGGGGGGGTCCTACGAGCAGTACTTC. Protein sequence: CASSSSLAGGSYEQYF. The full variable domain, with the rest looked up from reference TRBV7-6 and TRBJ2-7, is GAGVSQSPRYKVTKRGQDVALRCDPISGHVSLYWYRQALGQGPEFLTYFNYEAQQDKSGLPNDRFSAERPEGSISTLTIQRTEQRDSAMYRCASSSSLAGGSYEQYFGPGTRLTVT.

This clonotype was found many times. The V and J genes are TRBV30 and TRBJ2-1; the D is unclear. Looked up from germline, CDR1 is GTSNPN and CDR2 is SVGIG (reference sequence). The CDR3 sequence is 16 residues long. The V end lost 0 bases, the J end lost 4 bases, and 16 bases lay between the germline ends. The CDR3 bases are TGTGCCTGGAGTGTAAGTGGGGTTGGCCTTTACAATGAGCAGTTCTTC. Amino acid sequence: CAWSVSGVGLYNEQFF. The entire variable domain, with the rest obtained from reference TRBV30 and TRBJ2-1, is as follows: SQTIHQWPATLVQPVGSPLSLECTVEGTSNPNLYWYRQAAGRGLQLLFYSVGIGQISSEVPQNLSASRPQDRQFILSSKKLLLSDSGFYLCAWSVSGVGLYNEQFFGPGTRLTVL.

This clonotype has a handful of counts. The chain joins TRBV20-1 to TRBJ1-1; 11 bases line up with TRBD1. The germline gives CDR1 DFQATT, CDR2 SNEGSKA (reference sequence). Trimming at V came to 1 base and at J to 4 bases, leaving 2 bases not matched to a gene. There are 14 residues in the CDR3. The CDR3 protein is CSARGTGGGTEAFF. The DNA for the CDR3 is TGCAGTGCTAGAGGGACAGGGGGCGGCACTGAAGCTTTCTTT.

This clonotype ranks as medium-sized. This chain connects TRBV7-9 to TRBJ1-1, with a weak D call TRBD1 (6 bases). Looked up from germline, CDR1 is SEHNR and CDR2 is FQNEAQ (reference sequence). V lost 1 base to trimming and J lost 0 bases, with 15 bases between them. The CDR3 consists of 17 residues. In DNA, the CDR3 is TGTGCCAGCAGCTTAGGAGGACAGCGAGCAATGAACACTGAAGCTTTCTTT. It translates to CASSLGGQRAMNTEAFF.

This clonotype showed up many times. The chain employs TRBV6-2 or TRBV6-3 and TRBJ1-1, with D possibly TRBD1 on 6 matching bases. Germline V gene data show CDR1 as MNHEY and CDR2 as SVGEGT. V was clipped by 6 bases and J by 3 bases, with 11 bases between them. The CDR3 contains 13 residues. CDR3: CASSTGIHTEAFF. The CDR3 DNA is TGTGCCAGCAGCACAGGGATTCACACTGAAGCTTTCTTT.

This clonotype was found many times. The V and J genes are TRBV2 and TRBJ1-5; D may be TRBD1 (5 bases). The CDR3 is 15 residues long. Germline V gene sequence: CDR1 SNHLY, CDR2 FYNNEI. Trimming took off 2 bases at V and 6 bases at J, with 14 bases between the two ends. The CDR3 here is CASSENRIQGQPQHF. As DNA, the CDR3 is TGTGCCAGCAGTGAAAACAGGATTCAGGGTCAGCCCCAGCATTTT.

This clonotype was counted ten times or more. The V gene is TRBV6-5, the J gene TRBJ2-6; unclear D gene. The V end lost 5 bases, the J end lost 1 base, and 3 bases lay between the germline ends. This CDR3 is built from 13 residues. Per germline, CDR1 MNHEY and CDR2 SVGAGI. The CDR3 coding sequence is TGTGCCAGCAGTAAATCTGGGGCCAACGTCCTGACTTTC. It codes for CASSKSGANVLTF.

At least ten counts were recorded for this clonotype. The gene calls are TRBV6-5 and TRBJ2-7, with D hard to call. Trimming left V 0 bases short and J 3 bases short, with 12 bases between. Looked up from germline, CDR1 is MNHEY and CDR2 is SVGAGI. The CDR3 has 15 residues. CDR3: CASSYSSRPYYEQYF. CDR3 DNA sequence: TGTGCCAGCAGTTACTCGTCGAGACCCTACTACGAGCAGTACTTC.

This clonotype was detected a few times. The gene calls are TRBV10-1 and TRBJ2-7; perhaps TRBD2 as D (6 bases). The CDR3 has 15 residues. Germline CDR1 is WNHNN and CDR2 is SYGVQD (reference sequence). Trimming pared 0 bases from V and 7 bases from J, leaving 16 bases between. As DNA, the CDR3 is TGCGCCAGCAGTGAGTCGGGGACTGTCCTGGGGGAGCAGTACTTC. Residues: CASSESGTVLGEQYF.

This clonotype was found many times. This chain joins TRBV6-2 or TRBV6-3 and TRBJ2-3; D is ambiguous. The V gene's germline CDR1 is MNHEY and CDR2 SVGEGT. The CDR3 length is 12 residues. V was cut by 8 bases and J by 4 bases, with 10 bases left in between. In DNA, the CDR3 is TGTGCCAGCCGGCGATGGGCAGATACGCAGTATTTT. Amino acids: CASRRWADTQYF.

As for this clonotype: A much larger clone differs by one base, so this may be a read error. The chain uses TRBV11-2 and TRBJ2-7; D call uncertain. The CDR3 consists of 14 residues. Trimming took 4 bases from V and 2 from J, leaving 12 bases between them. Germline assignment: CDR1 SGHAT and CDR2 FQNNGV. CDR3 coding DNA: TGTGCCAGCAGCTCTCTGGATCATCCCTACGAGCAGTACTTC. This gives the protein CASSSLDHPYEQYF.

Ten or more counts support this clonotype. The rearrangement uses TRBV19 and TRBJ1-2; D is unresolved. The CDR3 extends over 12 amino acids. Trimming shortened V by 9 bases and J by 2 bases, and 10 bases separated the two germline ends. The germline CDR1 and CDR2 sequences are LNHDA and SQIVND (reference sequence). The CDR3 region has the DNA TGTGCCAGCGCCGATTTCAACTATGGCTACACCTTC. It codes for CASADFNYGYTF. Variable domain in full (rest from reference TRBV19 and TRBJ1-2): DGGITQSPKYLFRKEGQNVTLSCEQNLNHDAMYWYRQDPGQGLRLIYYSQIVNDFQKGDIAEGYSVSREKKESFPLTVTSAQKNPTAFYLCASADFNYGYTFGSGTRLTVV.

This clonotype was recorded at least ten times. The chain has TRBV6-5 and TRBJ2-7, with 7 bases lining up with TRBD1. J was trimmed by 4 bases and V by 0 bases; bases with no gene match: 6. Per the germline V gene, CDR1 is MNHEY and CDR2 is SVGAGI. This CDR3 has 15 amino acids. The CDR3 nucleotides read TGTGCCAGCAGTTACTCGAGAGGGGGCCCTTACGAGCAGTACTTC. The encoded protein is CASSYSRGGPYEQYF.

This clonotype has at least ten counts. The chain links TRBV3-1 to TRBJ2-5, with a tentative D call TRBD2 (6 bases). V was clipped by 4 bases and J by 5 bases, with 14 bases between them. Germline V lookup: CDR1 LGHDT, CDR2 YNNKEL (reference sequence). This CDR3 is built from 14 residues. CDR3 protein: CASSPPRGTETQYF. The CDR3 nucleotides read TGTGCCAGCAGCCCCCCCCGGGGGACGGAGACCCAGTACTTC.

There are many counts of this clonotype. J is TRBJ2-3 and V is TRBV25-1; weak D call: TRBD2 (5 bases). CDR1 is MGHDK, CDR2 SYGVNS, per germline. This CDR3 is 14 amino acids long. V lost 5 bases and J 1 base, leaving 10 bases between the germline ends. CDR3 sequence reads: CASSLAPGTDTQYF. The CDR3 DNA follows: TGTGCCAGCAGTCTAGCCCCAGGCACAGATACGCAGTATTTT.

About this clonotype itself: A read error is possible here, since a much larger clone lies one base away. The rearrangement joins TRBV11-3 to TRBJ2-2, with a weak D call TRBD2 (5 bases). CDR1 SGHNT and CDR2 YENEEA come from the germline V gene. This CDR3 has 14 amino acids. DNA of the CDR3: TGTGCCTCCTATAGCCGAGGGTCCACCGGGGAGCAGTTTTTT. It translates to CASYSRGSTGEQFF.

This clonotype has at least ten counts. The rearrangement joins TRBV5-1 to TRBJ1-1; tentatively, D is TRBD1 (5 bases). Trimming pared 3 bases from V and 0 bases from J, leaving 9 bases between. CDR3 length: 14 residues. Germline CDR1 and CDR2: SGHRS and YFSETQ. CDR3 nucleotides: TGCGCCAGCAGCTCCGGGGGAGTGAACACTGAAGCTTTCTTT. It codes for CASSSGGVNTEAFF.

This clonotype was seen at least ten times. The chain links TRBV18 to TRBJ1-5; TRBD1 is a possible D gene (6 bases). This CDR3 comprises 15 residues. Trimming left V 1 base short and J 9 bases short, with 16 bases between. Germline CDR1 reads KGHSH; CDR2 reads LQKENI. The CDR3 protein is CASSPQATGSTPQHF. CDR3 DNA sequence: TGTGCCAGCTCACCACAAGCGACAGGCTCGACGCCCCAGCATTTT.

This clonotype qualifies as medium-sized (0.01 to 0.1%). This rearrangement joins TRBV9 to TRBJ2-1, with D possibly TRBD2 on 5 matching bases. V lost 4 bases and J lost 0, with 11 bases in between. The germline CDR1 and CDR2 sequences are SGDLS and YYNGEE. The CDR3 extends over 15 amino acids. CDR3 in amino acids: CASSPPEGSYNEQFF. The CDR3 coding sequence is TGTGCCAGCAGCCCCCCAGAGGGCTCCTACAATGAGCAGTTCTTC.

This clonotype was observed at least ten times. CDR3 amino acids: CATSRTSGTGLRNEQFF. In DNA form, the CDR3 reads TGTGCCACCAGCAGAACATCAGGGACAGGGTTACGCAATGAGCAGTTCTTC. The chain employs TRBV15 and TRBJ2-1; 9 bases map to TRBD1. Germline V gene data show CDR1 as LNHNV and CDR2 as YYDKDF (reference sequence). With 2 bases clipped from V and 6 bases from J, the junction kept 11 bases outside the gene matches. The CDR3 is 17 residues long.

This clonotype was detected only a few times. The chain links TRBV28 to TRBJ2-7; TRBD1 matches 10 bases. Unmatched junction bases numbered 8, after V lost 8 bases and J lost 4 bases. This CDR3 contains 14 residues. The germline V gene encodes CDR1 MDHEN and CDR2 SYDVKM. CDR3 in DNA: TGTGCCAGCCTTGGACAGGGGGGCACTTACGAGCAGTACTTC. This gives the protein CASLGQGGTYEQYF.

Note on this clonotype: A read error may be the cause here, since a much bigger clone is one base away. V gene TRBV3-1 combines with J gene TRBJ2-3; D is perhaps TRBD1 or TRBD2 (5 bases each). CDR3 length equals 11 residues. CDR1 and CDR2 (germline): LGHDT, YNNKEL (reference sequence). The DNA for the CDR3 is TGTCCCAGCAGCCGGGGCGATACGCAGTATTTT. Translated, it gives CPSSRGDTQYF.

The table lists this clonotype with many counts. The chain employs TRBV5-1 and TRBJ2-5; 10 bases line up with TRBD1. The J segment lost 2 bases and the V segment lost 1 base, leaving 5 bases of the junction unmatched. The CDR3 totals 16 residues. CDR1 SGHRS and CDR2 YFSETQ come from the germline V gene. The CDR3 nucleotides are TGCGCCAGCAGCTTGCGGACAGGGGGTCCACAAGAGACCCAGTACTTC. It specifies CASSLRTGGPQETQYF. The whole variable domain, filled in from reference TRBV5-1 and TRBJ2-5, reads KAGVTQTPRYLIKTRGQQVTLSCSPISGHRSVSWYQQTPGQGLQFLFEYFSETQRNKGNFPGRFSGRQFSNSRSEMNVSTLELGDSALYLCASSLRTGGPQETQYFGPGTRLLVL.

This clonotype appeared many times. V usage is TRBV20-1 and J usage is TRBJ2-7, with D possibly TRBD2 on 5 matching bases. CDR1 is DFQATT and CDR2 is SNEGSKA in the germline V gene (reference sequence). Trimming cost V 6 bases and J 9 bases, with 15 bases left between them. This CDR3 region has 11 residues. DNA for the CDR3: TGCAGTGCGGATACCGGGGTGGGGCAGTACTTC. It encodes CSADTGVGQYF.

The genes are TRBV6-2 or TRBV6-3 and TRBJ1-4; 7 nucleotides match TRBD1. From germline, CDR1 is MNHEY and CDR2 SVGEGT. This CDR3 contains 19 residues. Trimming cost V 6 bases and J 0 bases; bases outside gene matches: 16. This CDR3 reads CASSRLRDSGVATNEKLFF. The DNA for the CDR3 is TGTGCCAGCAGCCGCCTTCGGGACAGTGGAGTTGCAACTAATGAAAAACTGTTTTTT.

This clonotype was counted many times. The chain joins TRBV28 to TRBJ2-2; 7 nucleotides match TRBD1. This CDR3 has 16 residues. J was trimmed by 2 bases and V by 5 bases; bases with no gene match: 8. In germline, CDR1 is MDHEN, CDR2 SYDVKM. The chain's CDR3 is CASSPLRDSNTGELFF. CDR3 sequence (DNA): TGTGCCAGCAGTCCCCTCCGGGACAGTAACACCGGGGAGCTGTTTTTT.